This T cell receptor beta chain was recorded in a study of blood T cell repertoires in COVID-19. Turning to the study itself: Sources were T cells, B-cell-depleted T cells, or PBMCs; the material itself was cDNA or gDNA.

Study members were between roughly 18 and 100 years old and lived in 24 US regions. Recovery among Cohort 3 donors was established by two negative PCRs, clearance, or symptom resolution. The table came from immunoSEQ multiplex PCR; TCRdb's copy has only in-frame clones and leaves some out. The repertoire holds about 410,000 clones, with roughly 88% as singletons. Germline V CDR1 and CDR2: SGHKS, YYEKEE (reference sequence). The V gene lost 4 bases and the J gene lost 3 bases, with 13 bases spanning the gap. This CDR3 has 14 residues. The chain has TRBV5-5 and TRBJ1-1, with D possibly TRBD1 on 6 matching bases. This TCR was sampled from a man aged 18 to 30 who had recovered from COVID-19. Sequences were obtained from PBMCs or T cells enriched from blood (not recorded which). The CDR3 coding sequence is TGTGCCAGCAGCACCCAGGACAGCTACACTGAAGCTTTCTTT. This encodes CASSTQDSYTEAFF.